One sample yielded the 7 T cell receptor beta chains listed below, sequenced in a study of blood T cell repertoires in COVID-19. Produced via immunoSEQ multiplex PCR; TCRdb's table is partial and in-frame only. Of 200,000 or so clones in the sample, over 75% were seen once. The sample was peripheral blood. The receptors were sampled from a man between 60 and 70 years old with acute or convalescent COVID-19.

This clone was recorded a few times. The V and J genes are TRBV30 and TRBJ2-7, with TRBD2 matching 12 bases. From germline, CDR1 is GTSNPN and CDR2 SVGIG (reference sequence). This CDR3 is built from 13 residues. J was trimmed by 7 bases and V by 1 base; bases with no gene match: 2. The CDR3: CAWSGLAGVEQYF. CDR3 DNA: TGTGCCTGGAGTGGACTAGCGGGAGTAGAGCAGTACTTC. The full variable domain, in which reference TRBV30 and TRBJ2-7 provide the parts outside the CDR3, is SQTIHQWPATLVQPVGSPLSLECTVEGTSNPNLYWYRQAAGRGLQLLFYSVGIGQISSEVPQNLSASRPQDRQFILSSKKLLLSDSGFYLCAWSGLAGVEQYFGPGTRLTVT.

The chain recombines TRBV11-2 with TRBJ1-2; D is undetermined. The CDR3 length is 14 residues. In germline, CDR1 is SGHAT, CDR2 FQNNGV. With 6 bases removed from V and 12 bases from J, the gap between germline ends came to 23 bases. The CDR3 coding sequence is TGTGCCAGCAGAAAGGGTTCAGGCGCGCGGGGAGACACCTTC. Translation: CASRKGSGARGDTF.

The chain links TRBV19 to TRBJ2-2; D is undetermined. Germline V gene sequence: CDR1 LNHDA, CDR2 SQIVND (reference sequence). This CDR3 is built from 14 residues. Deletions cut 2 bases from V and 4 bases from J, with 8 bases between. DNA for the CDR3: TGTGCCAGTAGTATATGGGCAGCCACCGGGGAGCTGTTTTTT. It encodes CASSIWAATGELFF.

The chain has TRBV5-1 and TRBJ2-5; 7 bases fit TRBD1. Per germline, CDR1 SGHRS and CDR2 YFSETQ. J was trimmed by 3 bases and V by 3 bases; bases with no gene match: 2. CDR3 length equals 13 residues. This chain's CDR3 is CASSSGQKETQYF. The CDR3 nucleotides read TGCGCCAGCAGCTCGGGACAGAAAGAGACCCAGTACTTC.

The J gene is TRBJ1-2, the V gene TRBV5-1; 8 nucleotides agree with TRBD1. Trimming removed 3 bases from V and 3 bases from J; junction bases left unmatched: 10. The CDR3 spans 16 residues. Germline V gives CDR1 SGHRS, CDR2 YFSETQ. CDR3 region: CASSSGGQAGDYGYTF. The CDR3 DNA is TGCGCCAGCAGCTCGGGGGGACAGGCAGGGGACTATGGCTACACCTTC.

The rearrangement joins TRBV7-8 to TRBJ1-1; D remains unclear. Trimming removed 5 bases at V and 6 bases at J, with 19 bases between. From germline, CDR1 is SGHVS and CDR2 FQNEAQ. The CDR3 extends over 15 amino acids. The CDR3 region has the DNA TGTGCCAGCAGCACCGGTGCGGGGAAGAGGGCTGAAGCTTTCTTT. This gives the protein CASSTGAGKRAEAFF.

This clone was observed a few times. The V gene is TRBV12-3 or TRBV12-4, the J gene TRBJ2-7; TRBD2 agrees at 8 bases. CDR3 length: 13 residues. Trimming cost V 3 bases and J 4 bases; bases outside gene matches: 2. The CDR3 protein is CASSFGGVYEQYF. In nucleotides, the CDR3 is TGTGCCAGCAGTTTCGGGGGGGTTTACGAGCAGTACTTC.